One and the same sample provided the 9 T cell receptor beta chains below, sequenced in a study of CD8+ T cells in alopecia areata. Treatment noted: oral pan-JAK inhibitor, 5-10 mg twice daily. cDNA serving as the sequencing template came from extracted, reverse transcribed RNA. Clones were sequenced by immunoSEQ multiplex PCR, and TCRdb holds only the in-frame ones, with some missing. The data contain about 140,000 clones, around 83% of them seen just once; the ten biggest clones take up around 14%. Material: CD8+ T cells sorted from blood, obtained at week 4, from a patient treated with tofacitinib. These receptors were obtained from a human donor with alopecia areata.

This clone showed up just once. The chain joins TRBV27 to TRBJ1-1; D ambiguous. V was shortened by 5 bases and J by 1 base, with 8 bases between the two germline ends. CDR3 size: 13 residues. Germline loops: CDR1 MNHEY, CDR2 SMNVEV (reference sequence). CDR3 amino acids: CASSIRTNTEAFF. Here the CDR3 DNA reads TGTGCCAGCAGTATAAGAACGAACACTGAAGCTTTCTTT.

The chain carries TRBV10-2 and TRBJ1-5; no definite D call. The length of the CDR3 is 12 residues. Per the germline V gene, CDR1 is WSHSY and CDR2 is SAAADI. V lost 4 bases and J lost 9, with 10 bases in between. The CDR3 DNA is TGCGCCAGCAGTGGGCCCTCTGGGCCCCAGCATTTT. Protein: CASSGPSGPQHF.

The chain links TRBV7-9 to TRBJ2-1; 10 bases line up with TRBD2. CDR1 is SEHNR, CDR2 FQNEAQ, per germline (reference sequence). CDR3 size: 16 residues. The V gene end was trimmed by 3 bases and the J gene end by 6 bases; junction bases not matched to a gene: 8. In DNA form, the CDR3 reads TGTGCCAGCAGCTTGTCGTCGGGACTAGCGTCCAATGAGCAGTTCTTC. This sequence encodes CASSLSSGLASNEQFF.

The rearrangement uses TRBV19 and TRBJ2-7; D is possibly TRBD1 or TRBD2 (5 bases each). Germline CDR1 and CDR2: LNHDA and SQIVND (reference sequence). V lost 6 bases to trimming and J lost 2 bases, with 17 bases between them. CDR3 size: 15 residues. CDR3 sequence: CASSKLGETTYEQYF. CDR3 in DNA: TGTGCCAGTAGCAAACTAGGGGAAACTACCTACGAGCAGTACTTC.

The rearrangement links TRBV30 to TRBJ2-1; no clear D gene. CDR1 is GTSNPN, CDR2 SVGIG, per germline (reference sequence). V was pared by 3 bases and J by 8 bases, with 8 bases between. The CDR3 consists of 11 residues. The CDR3 DNA sequence: TGTGCCTGGAGGATCTTAGATGAGCAGTTCTTC. It specifies CAWRILDEQFF. Full variable domain (rest looked up from reference TRBV30 and TRBJ2-1): SQTIHQWPATLVQPVGSPLSLECTVEGTSNPNLYWYRQAAGRGLQLLFYSVGIGQISSEVPQNLSASRPQDRQFILSSKKLLLSDSGFYLCAWRILDEQFFGPGTRLTVL.

The sample holds one count of this clone. This sequence joins TRBV27 and TRBJ2-3; 13 bases agree with TRBD2. The CDR3 length is 18 residues. Losses at the gene ends were 6 bases for V and 3 bases for J; bases not matched to a gene: 12. The germline CDR1 and CDR2 sequences are MNHEY and SMNVEV (reference sequence). CDR3 nucleotide sequence: TGTGCCAGCAGCCGGCCCAAACGACTAGCGGGAGGAACAGATACGCAGTATTTT. Protein product: CASSRPKRLAGGTDTQYF.

DNA for the CDR3: TGTGCCAGCCGTCCCGGGGTTTCCTACGAGCAGTACTTC. This encodes CASRPGVSYEQYF. This chain joins TRBV7-9 and TRBJ2-7, with D possibly TRBD2 on 5 matching bases. CDR1 is SEHNR and CDR2 is FQNEAQ in the germline V gene (reference sequence). This CDR3 is 13 amino acids long. The germline V and J ends were trimmed by 8 bases and 1 base, with 12 bases remaining between them.

The rearrangement links TRBV25-1 to TRBJ2-1; D unclear. V was pared by 3 bases and J by 0 bases, with 12 bases between. Germline V gene sequence: CDR1 MGHDK, CDR2 SYGVNS. The CDR3 consists of 16 residues. Written as DNA, the CDR3 is TGTGCCAGCAGTGAGGGCGTCTATGGCTCCTACAATGAGCAGTTCTTC. Residues: CASSEGVYGSYNEQFF.

The genes are TRBV29-1 and TRBJ2-2; 10 nucleotides agree with TRBD2. J was trimmed by 6 bases and V by 4 bases; bases with no gene match: 14. From germline, CDR1 is SQVTM and CDR2 ANQGSEA. This CDR3 comprises 17 residues. The CDR3: CSVVFASGGGMAGELFF. The CDR3 nucleotides are TGCAGCGTTGTGTTTGCTAGCGGGGGCGGAATGGCCGGGGAGCTGTTTTTT.